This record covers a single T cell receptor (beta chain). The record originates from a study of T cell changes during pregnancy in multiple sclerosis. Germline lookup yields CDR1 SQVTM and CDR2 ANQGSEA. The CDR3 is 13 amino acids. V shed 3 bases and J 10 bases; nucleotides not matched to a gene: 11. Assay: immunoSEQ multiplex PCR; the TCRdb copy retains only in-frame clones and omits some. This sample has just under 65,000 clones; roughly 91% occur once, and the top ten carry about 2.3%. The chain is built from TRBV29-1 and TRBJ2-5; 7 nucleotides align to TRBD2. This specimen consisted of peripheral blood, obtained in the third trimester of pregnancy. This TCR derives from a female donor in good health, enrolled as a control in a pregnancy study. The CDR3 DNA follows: TGCAGCGTTGAGGGAGGGTGGCGGAGGGACCAGTACTTC. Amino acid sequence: CSVEGGWRRDQYF.